The source of this TCR beta chain is a study of cytomegalovirus exposure and HLA in healthy donors. The overall study: The 120 validation repertoires and the 650 to 850 first-cohort repertoires shared a platform, a later analysis reported.

Donors came from a validation cohort of 90 to 150 subjects, distinct from the first 666-subject cohort. J was trimmed by 10 bases and V by 0 bases; bases with no gene match: 13. The CDR3 is made up of 17 amino acids. CDR1 and CDR2 (germline): MGHRA, YSYEKL. Of note for this clone: Antigen specificity is unknown.

Findings and caveats of the study: 150 to 200 TCR beta chains were listed as cytomegalovirus-associated. Subsequent analysis of the approximately 110 validation repertoires found a tendency for first-cohort TCR clusters to co-occur.

TCRdb keeps only in-frame clones here, not all; method: immunoSEQ multiplex PCR. The table records about 120,000 clones, roughly 84% of them present only once. The chain carries TRBV4-1 and TRBJ2-1, with 9 bases matching TRBD2. Material: PBMCs. The source is a woman in her 30s in good health and CMV-seronegative. The CDR3 loop reads CASSQDPIAGVPREQFF. CDR3 coding DNA: TGCGCCAGCAGCCAAGATCCCATAGCGGGGGTCCCCCGGGAGCAGTTCTTC.